Listed below are T cell receptor beta chains from one sample, sequenced in a study of cytomegalovirus exposure and HLA in healthy donors. TCRdb's copy holds only in-frame clones and misses some; the assay was immunoSEQ multiplex PCR. This sample's clone table lists about 160,000 clones. Material: PBMCs. Source of these receptors: a woman in her fifties or sixties in good health and CMV-seronegative. CDR3s include the opening cysteine and the closing phenylalanine or tryptophan. A D gene is named only where the DNA matches it firmly.

.	TRBV5-6	TRBJ2-7	CASSLWRAYEQYF	TGTGCCAGCAGCTTGTGGAGGGCCTACGAGCAGTACTTC
.	TRBV5-1	TRBJ1-1	CASSLGQEQGNTEAFF	TGCGCCAGCAGCTTGGGGCAGGAACAGGGAAACACTGAAGCTTTCTTT
.	TRBV6-1	TRBJ1-2	CASSQRGGTNYGYTF	TGTGCCAGCAGCCAAAGGGGCGGAACTAACTATGGCTACACCTTC
TRBD1	TRBV7-9	TRBJ2-7	CASSSLDRPYEQYF	TGTGCCAGCAGCTCGTTGGACAGGCCCTACGAGCAGTACTTC
.	TRBV11-3	TRBJ2-7	CASSFGQNYEQYF	TGTGCCAGCAGCTTCGGACAGAACTACGAGCAGTACTTC
.	TRBV11-2	TRBJ2-5	CASSPARQETQYF	TGTGCCAGCAGCCCAGCGAGACAAGAGACCCAGTACTTC
TRBD1	TRBV5-1	TRBJ2-1	CASRPGTGDEQFF	TGCGCCAGCAGGCCCGGGACAGGGGATGAGCAGTTCTTC
.	TRBV5-6	TRBJ2-1	CASSLWLVGNEQFF	TGTGCCAGCAGCTTGTGGCTAGTCGGAAATGAGCAGTTCTTC
.	TRBV4-3	TRBJ1-2	CASSPLTGFYGYTF	TGCGCCAGCAGCCCCCTCACAGGATTCTATGGCTACACCTTC
.	TRBV30	TRBJ1-2	CAWSEDRPTKYGYTF	TGTGCCTGGAGTGAAGACCGACCTACTAAATATGGCTACACCTTC
.	TRBV14	TRBJ2-7	CASSQQSGSSYEQYF	TGTGCCAGCAGCCAACAAAGTGGGAGCTCCTACGAGCAGTACTTC
.	TRBV6-5	TRBJ2-2	CASSYSGTGELFF	TGTGCCAGCAGTTACTCCGGGACCGGGGAGCTGTTTTTT
TRBD2	TRBV5-1	TRBJ2-1	CASRRPGGAFEQFF	TGCGCCAGCAGGAGACCCGGGGGGGCCTTTGAGCAGTTCTTC
.	TRBV20-1	TRBJ1-1	CSAEGNTEAFF	TGCAGTGCGGAGGGGAACACTGAAGCTTTCTTT
.	TRBV5-1	TRBJ2-7	CASSLDPTGRSYEQYF	TGCGCCAGCAGCTTGGATCCGACAGGGAGGTCCTACGAGCAGTACTTC
TRBD1	TRBV7-2	TRBJ2-1	CASSEQGGSYNEQFF	TGTGCCAGCAGCGAACAGGGGGGCTCCTACAATGAGCAGTTCTTC
.	TRBV4-2	TRBJ2-3	CASSQGDGEGTDTQYF	TGTGCCAGCAGCCAAGGAGACGGAGAGGGCACAGATACGCAGTATTTT
.	TRBV5-6	TRBJ1-1	CASSLRGLRPTEAFF	TGTGCCAGCAGCTTGAGAGGCCTCCGACCCACTGAAGCTTTCTTT
.	TRBV5-5	TRBJ2-7	CASSLRPAGRQVFNEQYF	TGTGCCAGCAGCTTGCGCCCGGCGGGGCGCCAAGTTTTCAACGAGCAGTACTTC
TRBD1	TRBV4-1	TRBJ1-5	CASSQPYRGQRNQPQHF	TGCGCCAGCAGCCAGCCTTATAGGGGGCAGCGTAATCAGCCCCAGCATTTT
.	TRBV5-1	TRBJ1-1	CASSEAVNTEAFF	TGCGCCAGCAGTGAGGCGGTGAACACTGAAGCCTTCTTT
.	TRBV10-3	TRBJ1-1	CAISARGTLNTEAFF	TGTGCCATCAGTGCGCGGGGCACTTTGAACACTGAAGCTTTCTTT
TRBD2	TRBV7-8	TRBJ2-1	CATGRAGYNEQFF	TGTGCCACCGGGAGGGCCGGATACAATGAGCAGTTCTTC
.	TRBV29-1	TRBJ2-2	CSVDGGGELFF	TGCAGCGTTGACGGGGGCGGGGAGCTGTTTTTT
TRBD1	TRBV7-7	TRBJ2-5	CASSSDRQETQYF	TGTGCCAGCAGCTCGGACAGGCAAGAGACCCAGTACTTC
.	TRBV7-9	TRBJ1-4	CASSFAVTEKLFF	TGTGCCAGCAGCTTCGCGGTAACTGAAAAACTGTTTTTT
TRBD1	TRBV7-6	TRBJ2-7	CASSSQGAAPVEQYF	TGTGCCAGCAGCTCCCAGGGGGCGGCTCCGGTCGAGCAGTACTTC
TRBD1	TRBV7-9	TRBJ1-3	CASSSGIQGVSGNTIYF	TGTGCCAGCAGCTCGGGAATACAGGGGGTGTCTGGAAACACCATATATTTT
.	TRBV6-5	TRBJ1-1	CASTTPREESTEAFF	TGTGCCAGCACCACTCCCCGAGAAGAGAGCACTGAAGCTTTCTTT
TRBD2	TRBV30	TRBJ2-4	CAWSQTTSGYRGGKNIQYF	TGTGCCTGGAGTCAAACGACTAGCGGGTATAGGGGGGGCAAAAACATTCAGTACTTC
TRBD2	TRBV7-9	TRBJ2-3	CASSLGGDYSTDTQYF	TGTGCCAGCAGCTTAGGCGGGGACTATAGCACAGATACGCAGTATTTT
TRBD1	TRBV2	TRBJ2-7	CASSRQGGTYEQYF	TGTGCCAGCAGTCGACAGGGTGGTACCTACGAGCAGTACTTC
TRBD1	TRBV15	TRBJ1-4	CATRNRGLGEKLFF	TGTGCCACCAGAAACAGGGGGCTGGGGGAAAAACTGTTTTTT
TRBD1	TRBV7-9	TRBJ2-7	CASNRGQGYSYEQYF	TGTGCCAGCAACCGGGGACAGGGATACTCCTACGAGCAGTACTTC
TRBD1	TRBV5-1	TRBJ1-1	CASSDGQGAGTEAFF	TGCGCCAGCAGCGATGGACAGGGGGCTGGCACTGAAGCTTTCTTT
TRBD1	TRBV7-6	TRBJ2-6	CASSFGQGLSGANVLTF	TGTGCCAGCAGCTTTGGACAGGGCCTCTCTGGGGCCAACGTCCTGACTTTC
TRBD1	TRBV29-1	TRBJ2-7	CSVEGTRTGNFYEQYF	TGCAGCGTTGAAGGGACCCGGACAGGGAATTTTTACGAGCAGTACTTC
.	TRBV27	TRBJ1-2	CASSLIQGGYTF	TGTGCCAGCAGTTTGATACAGGGCGGCTACACCTTC
TRBD1	TRBV7-3	TRBJ1-2	CASSVGTGANGYTF	TGTGCCAGCAGCGTCGGGACAGGGGCAAATGGCTACACCTTC
.	TRBV6-1	TRBJ2-7	CASSVSLAQVTYEQYF	TGTGCCAGCAGTGTATCATTAGCACAGGTAACCTACGAGCAGTACTTC
.	TRBV12-5	TRBJ1-6	CASGPGDSPLHF	TGTGCTAGTGGTCCAGGGGATTCACCCCTCCACTTT
TRBD2	TRBV19	TRBJ2-1	CASRRLAASVNEQFF	TGTGCCAGTAGGCGACTAGCCGCAAGTGTCAATGAGCAGTTCTTC
.	TRBV13	TRBJ1-5	CASSLVKAAYSNQPQHF	TGTGCCAGCAGCTTAGTTAAGGCGGCTTATAGCAATCAGCCCCAGCATTTT
TRBD2	TRBV11-2	TRBJ2-2	CASKILAGAGELFF	TGTGCCAGCAAGATCCTAGCGGGGGCGGGGGAGCTGTTTTTT
.	TRBV5-1	TRBJ1-4	CASSLKGSNEKLFF	TGCGCCAGCAGCTTGAAGGGGTCTAATGAAAAACTGTTTTTT
TRBD1	TRBV19	TRBJ1-1	CASMPGQGNTEAFF	TGTGCCAGTATGCCGGGACAGGGGAACACTGAAGCTTTCTTT
.	TRBV9	TRBJ1-6	CASSARNADIFNSPLHF	TGTGCCAGCAGTGCACGAAATGCTGACATATTTAATTCACCCCTCCACTTT
TRBD2	TRBV5-5	TRBJ2-1	CASRPGTSGYNEQFF	TGTGCCAGCCGACCCGGGACTAGCGGCTACAATGAGCAGTTCTTC
.	TRBV5-5	TRBJ2-7	CASSLTGGVYEQYF	TGTGCCAGCAGCTTGACAGGGGGGGTTTACGAGCAGTACTTC
TRBD2	TRBV7-6	TRBJ2-7	CASSPRYAGGSGEQYF	TGTGCCAGCAGCCCCCGCTATGCGGGAGGGAGCGGCGAGCAGTACTTC
TRBD2	TRBV28	TRBJ2-3	CASLSGRRDTQYF	TGTGCCAGCCTTAGCGGGAGGAGGGATACGCAGTATTTT
.	TRBV6-1	TRBJ2-1	CASGSTNNEQFF	TGTGCCTCAGGGTCCACGAACAATGAGCAGTTCTTC
.	TRBV25-1	TRBJ1-2	CASSLGDFYGYTF	TGTGCCAGCAGTCTCGGGGACTTTTATGGCTACACCTTC
.	TRBV9	TRBJ2-6	CASSSRSGANVLTF	TGTGCCAGCAGCTCGAGGTCTGGGGCCAACGTCCTGACTTTC
TRBD1	TRBV11-2	TRBJ1-2	CASSYPGQGLYGYTF	TGTGCCAGCAGTTATCCGGGACAGGGCCTCTATGGCTACACCTTC
TRBD2	TRBV27	TRBJ2-3	CASTQRTLAGGPASTDTQYF	TGTGCCAGCACCCAACGCACCCTAGCGGGAGGCCCTGCTAGCACAGATACGCAGTATTTT
TRBD1	TRBV19	TRBJ1-2	CASSIRRGRGYGYTF	TGTGCCAGTAGTATTCGGAGGGGGCGAGGCTATGGCTACACCTTC
TRBD2	TRBV4-1	TRBJ2-1	CASSQDQRERGRNEQFF	TGCGCCAGCAGCCAAGATCAGCGTGAGCGGGGCCGTAATGAGCAGTTCTTC
.	TRBV9	TRBJ1-1	CASSVAGSMNTEAFF	TGTGCCAGCAGCGTAGCAGGATCCATGAACACTGAAGCTTTCTTT